The sequence of this T cell receptor (beta chain) was determined in a study of T cells in Graves' hyperthyroidism and ophthalmopathy. About the study: Sampling of peripheral blood happened at initial diagnosis, prior to any treatment.

Study observations and caveats: The model's output predicted ophthalmopathy at a median of roughly 6.9 months prior to onset.

Amplification of TCR beta CDR3 regions was performed using RNA transcripts as template. RT-PCR in the first round (using the HTBI primer set) targeted the TCR CDR3. TCRdb used MiXCR to reprocess the multiplex PCR reads, holding one entry per CDR3 protein. This sample yields approximately 600,000 distinct CDR3 sequences, of which around 15% are seen a single time; approximately 3.9% belongs to the top ten. Trimming cost V 3 bases and J 5 bases, with 10 bases left between them. Germline V gives CDR1 MNHEY, CDR2 SMNVEV (reference sequence). The CDR3 is made up of 13 amino acids. With a duration under 2 months, the hyperthyroidism was newly diagnosed in patients aged 18 to 65. This clonotype appeared many times. Its specificity is unknown.

The chain employs TRBV27 and TRBJ1-2; tentatively, D is TRBD1 (5 bases). Sequenced: blood. The TCR comes from a woman younger than 45 with Graves' hyperthyroidism. CDR3 sequence reads: CASSLQGRYGYTF. The CDR3 region has the DNA TGTGCCAGCAGTTTGCAGGGCCGGTATGGCTACACCTTC.